This paragraph reports one T cell receptor (beta chain). The antigen remains unidentified. Profiled with immunoSEQ multiplex PCR; TCRdb holds only in-frame clones, not every one. The sample holds some 90,000 clones, 78% seen once. This sample is drawn from a study of PD-1 blockade in classical Hodgkin lymphoma. Study in general: A 3 mg/kg intravenous dose of nivolumab was received by patients every 2 weeks. Study-wide findings and caveats: Only CD4+ TCR diversity, not CD8+, had risen significantly by C4D1. Complete responders' diversity at baseline resembled that of newly diagnosed patients.

CDR1 and CDR2 from the germline V gene are PRHDT and FYEKMQ (reference sequence). The CDR3 runs 15 residues. V was trimmed by 2 bases and J by 0 bases, leaving 10 bases between them. Time point specified: cycle 4 day 1 (C4D1), after 6 weeks of nivolumab. Every single patient, without exception, relapsed after autologous stem cell transplantation, and brentuximab vedotin exposure varied. Complete response, partial response or progressive disease constituted the best responses recorded. The rearrangement links TRBV13 to TRBJ1-1; no clear D gene. The sample was peripheral blood mononuclear cells (PBMCs), taken before the fourth cycle of nivolumab. This receptor was taken from a human donor with classical Hodgkin lymphoma. The CDR3 loop reads CASSLRTGMNTEAFF. The CDR3 nucleotides read TGTGCCAGCAGCTTAAGGACGGGGATGAACACTGAAGCTTTCTTT.